A selection of T cell receptor beta chains follows, all from one sample in a study of blood T cell repertoires in COVID-19. TCRdb's copy holds only in-frame clones and misses some; the assay was immunoSEQ multiplex PCR. The sample has fewer than 90,000 clones, around 89% seen once. Sequencing input: peripheral blood. These receptors were collected from a man aged 55 to 70 with acute or convalescent COVID-19. CDR3s include the opening cysteine and the closing phenylalanine or tryptophan. D genes are given only for firm matches. Clone size is stated in some rows and not others, as once, few, many or a class when expanded.

clone_size: once
j_call: TRBJ2-5
v_call: TRBV5-1
d_call: TRBD2
cdr3_aa: CASSYSIAGGPETQYF
cdr3_nt: TGCGCCAGCAGCTACTCAATAGCGGGGGGGCCGGAGACCCAGTACTTC

clone_size: .
j_call: TRBJ2-3
v_call: TRBV19
d_call: .
cdr3_aa: CASSIPRTATQYF
cdr3_nt: TGTGCCAGTAGTATACCCCGCACTGCTACGCAGTATTTT

clone_size: .
j_call: TRBJ1-5
v_call: TRBV21-1
d_call: .
cdr3_aa: CASIRGGVGHPPYSNQPQHF
cdr3_nt: TGTGCCAGCATCCGGGGGGGGGTAGGGCATCCCCCATATAGCAATCAGCCCCAGCATTTT

clone_size: .
j_call: TRBJ1-6
v_call: TRBV19
d_call: .
cdr3_aa: CASSPGEYNSPLHF
cdr3_nt: TGTGCCAGTAGTCCAGGGGAATATAATTCACCCCTCCACTTT

clone_size: .
j_call: TRBJ1-5
v_call: TRBV19
d_call: TRBD1
cdr3_aa: CASSIGQGQPQHF
cdr3_nt: TGTGCCAGTAGTATAGGACAGGGACAGCCCCAGCATTTT

clone_size: .
j_call: TRBJ1-2
v_call: TRBV12-3/TRBV12-4
d_call: TRBD1
cdr3_aa: CASSLGQAYGYTF
cdr3_nt: TGTGCCAGCAGCTTAGGACAGGCCTATGGCTACACCTTC

clone_size: .
j_call: TRBJ1-1
v_call: TRBV29-1
d_call: .
cdr3_aa: CSVDRGNTEAFF
cdr3_nt: TGCAGCGTTGACAGGGGGAACACTGAAGCTTTCTTT

clone_size: .
j_call: TRBJ2-3
v_call: TRBV30
d_call: TRBD2
cdr3_aa: CAWRTGGPSSTDTQYF
cdr3_nt: TGTGCCTGGAGGACGGGAGGGCCGTCAAGCACAGATACGCAGTATTTT

clone_size: .
j_call: TRBJ1-4
v_call: TRBV7-6
d_call: TRBD1
cdr3_aa: CASSSYDREGEKLFF
cdr3_nt: TGTGCCAGCAGCTCTTACGACAGGGAAGGGGAAAAACTGTTTTTT

clone_size: .
j_call: TRBJ1-1
v_call: TRBV12-3/TRBV12-4
d_call: .
cdr3_aa: CASSLALNTEAFF
cdr3_nt: TGTGCCAGCAGTTTAGCCTTGAACACTGAAGCTTTCTTT

clone_size: .
j_call: TRBJ2-4
v_call: TRBV5-1
d_call: .
cdr3_aa: CASSLARGADIQYF
cdr3_nt: TGCGCCAGCAGCTTGGCCCGGGGGGCAGACATTCAGTACTTC

clone_size: .
j_call: TRBJ1-4
v_call: TRBV7-9
d_call: .
cdr3_aa: CASSRTATTTNEKLFF
cdr3_nt: TGTGCCAGCAGCAGGACAGCAACCACAACTAATGAAAAACTGTTTTTT

clone_size: .
j_call: TRBJ2-3
v_call: TRBV5-1
d_call: .
cdr3_aa: CASIGATSSTDTQYF
cdr3_nt: TGCGCCAGCATAGGAGCGACCAGTAGCACAGATACGCAGTATTTT

clone_size: .
j_call: TRBJ1-2
v_call: TRBV25-1
d_call: .
cdr3_aa: CASSEGVGSGGYTF
cdr3_nt: TGTGCCAGCAGTGAAGGGGTAGGGAGCGGAGGCTACACCTTC

clone_size: .
j_call: TRBJ1-5
v_call: TRBV10-3
d_call: .
cdr3_aa: CAISESIQQPQHF
cdr3_nt: TGTGCCATCAGTGAGTCGATACAACAGCCCCAGCATTTT

clone_size: .
j_call: TRBJ1-5
v_call: TRBV27
d_call: .
cdr3_aa: CASRAGLTNQPQHF
cdr3_nt: TGTGCCAGCAGGGCAGGGTTAACCAATCAGCCCCAGCATTTT

clone_size: .
j_call: TRBJ2-7
v_call: TRBV18
d_call: TRBD1
cdr3_aa: CASSLRTGTYEQYF
cdr3_nt: TGTGCCAGCTCACTGAGGACAGGTACCTACGAGCAGTACTTC

clone_size: .
j_call: TRBJ2-2
v_call: TRBV9
d_call: TRBD2
cdr3_aa: CASSVGLAGATGELFF
cdr3_nt: TGTGCCAGCAGCGTAGGATTAGCGGGGGCCACCGGGGAGCTGTTTTTT

clone_size: .
j_call: TRBJ2-5
v_call: TRBV11-3
d_call: .
cdr3_aa: CASSLEEDIWQETQYF
cdr3_nt: TGTGCCAGCAGCTTAGAGGAAGACATTTGGCAAGAGACCCAGTACTTC

clone_size: once
j_call: TRBJ2-3
v_call: TRBV19
d_call: .
cdr3_aa: CASTLGDGSLTDTQYF
cdr3_nt: TGTGCCAGTACCCTAGGGGACGGGAGCTTGACAGATACGCAGTATTTT

clone_size: .
j_call: TRBJ2-5
v_call: TRBV14
d_call: TRBD1
cdr3_aa: CASRGTGEETQYF
cdr3_nt: TGTGCCAGCAGAGGGACAGGGGAGGAGACCCAGTACTTC

clone_size: .
j_call: TRBJ2-3
v_call: TRBV24-1
d_call: .
cdr3_aa: CATSDAPFPTGTQYF
cdr3_nt: TGTGCCACCAGTGATGCCCCGTTCCCCACGGGTACGCAGTATTTT

clone_size: .
j_call: TRBJ1-5
v_call: TRBV19
d_call: .
cdr3_aa: CASTSWPQPQHF
cdr3_nt: TGTGCCAGTACCTCGTGGCCGCAGCCCCAGCATTTT

clone_size: .
j_call: TRBJ1-5
v_call: TRBV28
d_call: .
cdr3_aa: CASSLGGSNQPQHF
cdr3_nt: TGTGCCAGCAGCTTAGGGGGGAGCAATCAGCCCCAGCATTTT

clone_size: .
j_call: TRBJ1-1
v_call: TRBV6-5
d_call: .
cdr3_aa: CASDYLNTEAFF
cdr3_nt: TGTGCCAGCGACTACTTGAACACTGAAGCTTTCTTT

clone_size: .
j_call: TRBJ1-1
v_call: TRBV7-2
d_call: TRBD1
cdr3_aa: CASSLGTGGLTEAFF
cdr3_nt: TGTGCCAGCAGCTTAGGCACAGGGGGCCTCACTGAAGCTTTCTTT

clone_size: once
j_call: TRBJ2-3
v_call: TRBV30
d_call: TRBD2
cdr3_aa: CAWTLGLAGYTDTQYF
cdr3_nt: TGTGCCTGGACCCTCGGACTAGCGGGGTACACAGATACGCAGTATTTT

clone_size: .
j_call: TRBJ2-7
v_call: TRBV28
d_call: .
cdr3_aa: CASSLAGAKSYEQYF
cdr3_nt: TGTGCCAGCAGTTTGGCGGGGGCTAAATCCTACGAGCAGTACTTC

clone_size: few
j_call: TRBJ1-1
v_call: TRBV7-8
d_call: .
cdr3_aa: CASSLARGATMNTEAFF
cdr3_nt: TGTGCCAGCAGCTTAGCGCGGGGGGCCACCATGAACACTGAAGCTTTCTTT

clone_size: .
j_call: TRBJ2-2
v_call: TRBV5-4
d_call: TRBD2
cdr3_aa: CASSSGTSGSTGELFF
cdr3_nt: TGTGCCAGCAGCTCTGGGACTAGCGGGTCCACCGGGGAGCTGTTTTTT

clone_size: .
j_call: TRBJ1-1
v_call: TRBV6-5
d_call: TRBD1
cdr3_aa: CASSPDRLNTEAFF
cdr3_nt: TGTGCCAGCAGTCCGGACAGGCTGAACACTGAAGCTTTCTTT

clone_size: .
j_call: TRBJ1-2
v_call: TRBV6-5
d_call: .
cdr3_aa: CASRTDYGYTF
cdr3_nt: TGTGCCAGCAGGACTGACTATGGCTACACCTTC

clone_size: .
j_call: TRBJ2-5
v_call: TRBV9
d_call: TRBD2
cdr3_aa: CASSFTPSGGSETQYF
cdr3_nt: TGTGCCAGCAGCTTCACGCCCAGCGGGGGTAGTGAGACCCAGTACTTC

clone_size: .
j_call: TRBJ2-5
v_call: TRBV11-2
d_call: TRBD2
cdr3_aa: CASSILNGRIQETQYF
cdr3_nt: TGTGCCAGCAGCATCCTCAACGGGAGGATCCAAGAGACCCAGTACTTC

clone_size: .
j_call: TRBJ2-1
v_call: TRBV5-1
d_call: .
cdr3_aa: CASSSVQGSSYNEQFF
cdr3_nt: TGCGCCAGCAGCTCGGTTCAGGGGAGCTCCTACAATGAGCAGTTCTTC

clone_size: .
j_call: TRBJ1-1
v_call: TRBV21-1
d_call: .
cdr3_aa: CASSKARTGGMNTEAFF
cdr3_nt: TGTGCCAGCAGCAAAGCGCGGACAGGGGGGATGAACACTGAAGCTTTCTTT

clone_size: .
j_call: TRBJ2-5
v_call: TRBV10-3
d_call: TRBD1
cdr3_aa: CAIRKGTDQETQYF
cdr3_nt: TGTGCCATCAGGAAAGGGACAGACCAAGAGACCCAGTACTTC

clone_size: .
j_call: TRBJ2-2
v_call: TRBV9
d_call: .
cdr3_aa: CASSVAPLEAGELFF
cdr3_nt: TGTGCCAGCAGCGTAGCACCCCTCGAGGCCGGGGAGCTGTTTTTT

clone_size: .
j_call: TRBJ1-2
v_call: TRBV18
d_call: .
cdr3_aa: CASSPKTAPGGYTF
cdr3_nt: TGTGCCAGCTCACCTAAGACAGCACCTGGCGGCTACACCTTC

clone_size: few
j_call: TRBJ1-5
v_call: TRBV30
d_call: TRBD1
cdr3_aa: CAFRDRANQPQHF
cdr3_nt: TGTGCGTTTAGGGACAGGGCCAATCAGCCCCAGCATTTT

clone_size: .
j_call: TRBJ1-5
v_call: TRBV6-5
d_call: TRBD1
cdr3_aa: CASSWDRGGNQPQHF
cdr3_nt: TGTGCCAGCAGTTGGGACAGGGGAGGCAATCAGCCCCAGCATTTT

clone_size: .
j_call: TRBJ2-2
v_call: TRBV4-1
d_call: TRBD2
cdr3_aa: CASSQGGLAGGFGELFF
cdr3_nt: TGCGCCAGCAGCCAAGGGGGACTAGCGGGAGGGTTCGGGGAGCTGTTTTTT

clone_size: .
j_call: TRBJ2-2
v_call: TRBV2
d_call: .
cdr3_aa: CASSGQNTGELFF
cdr3_nt: TGTGCCAGCAGTGGACAGAACACCGGGGAGCTGTTTTTT

clone_size: .
j_call: TRBJ1-3
v_call: TRBV7-8
d_call: .
cdr3_aa: CASSPGNTIYF
cdr3_nt: TGTGCCAGCAGCCCGGGAAACACCATATATTTT

clone_size: few
j_call: TRBJ1-2
v_call: TRBV24-1
d_call: .
cdr3_aa: CATSDPPRGGINYGYTF
cdr3_nt: TGTGCCACCAGTGATCCCCCAAGGGGAGGGATCAACTATGGCTACACCTTC

clone_size: .
j_call: TRBJ2-3
v_call: TRBV5-1
d_call: TRBD1
cdr3_aa: CASSRDSTSTDTQYF
cdr3_nt: TGCGCCAGCAGCCGGGACAGCACTAGCACAGATACGCAGTATTTT

clone_size: .
j_call: TRBJ2-5
v_call: TRBV7-3
d_call: TRBD2
cdr3_aa: CASSPYGTSGGEQETQYF
cdr3_nt: TGTGCCAGCAGCCCTTACGGGACTAGCGGGGGAGAGCAAGAGACCCAGTACTTC

clone_size: once
j_call: TRBJ2-5
v_call: TRBV7-6
d_call: TRBD2
cdr3_aa: CASSLGLAGKETQYF
cdr3_nt: TGTGCCAGCAGCTTAGGTCTAGCGGGGAAAGAGACCCAGTACTTC

clone_size: .
j_call: TRBJ1-5
v_call: TRBV18
d_call: .
cdr3_aa: CASSLGRGSNQPQHF
cdr3_nt: TGTGCCAGCTCACTCGGACGGGGGAGCAATCAGCCCCAGCATTTT